The entry that follows covers one TCR beta chain sequence. This clonotype was detected once. Its antigen specificity is not known. Base qualities are not provided; no much larger clone lies one nucleotide away. A read on its own is weak evidence. The sample originates from a study of T cell repertoires in cytomegalovirus infection (dated by TCRdb to between 2019 and 2020). Looking at the study overall: Donor HLA type was relevant to the analysis, because carriage of CMV infection together with the matching HLA type was indicated by public TCR beta signatures.

The paper's findings and limits, for the study overall: The ex vivo response was dominated by HLA-C-restricted CMV-specific TCR beta clonotypes, and the single most frequent clonotype in two of eight donors was supplied by these HLA-C-restricted clonotypes. In both this cohort and an independent cohort of 352 donors, the cumulative frequency of public TCR beta family members distinguished carriers of CMV infection plus the relevant HLA type.

The sequencer listed for this sample is Illumina HiSeq 1500. TCRdb passed the public sequencing reads through fastp at Q25 and MiXCR, retaining productive beta sequences. A single entry per CDR3 protein holds the most common genes and DNA from its merged rows. The sample profile shows 200,000 to 300,000 distinct CDR3 sequences; 10% to 15% of them were found once. The leading ten clones occupy under 2% of the sample. The germline V gene (reference sequence) gives CDR1 as DFQATT and CDR2 as SNEGSKA. The V and J ends are trimmed by 5 bases and 3 bases, leaving 17 bases between them. The CDR3, cysteine through phenylalanine, is 14 amino acids long. The retained sequence is limited to the CDR3, 42 bases, with the frame set at the first base.

This sequence uses TRBV20-1 and TRBJ2-7; the D gene is perhaps TRBD1, on 5 matching bases. Sequenced input: PBMCs. The receptor's source is a human donor in good health (CMV status not recorded). Some clones in this sample may be carry-over from other donors' samples. The CDR3 in this case is CSAPVDKGYYEQYF. The DNA sequence is TGCAGTGCTCCAGTGGATAAGGGGTACTACGAGCAGTACTTC.